The 22 T cell receptor beta chains given below trace back to one sample, sequenced in a study of blood T cell repertoires in COVID-19. Data came from immunoSEQ multiplex PCR; TCRdb stores just in-frame clones and leaves some out. In the table there are some 120,000 clones, roughly 87% of which are singletons. Sequencing was carried out using peripheral blood. The receptors were sampled from an elderly woman with acute or convalescent COVID-19.

The rearrangement uses TRBV6-5 and TRBJ1-1; D remains unclear. V lost 2 bases and J 9 bases, leaving 13 bases between the germline ends. This CDR3 has 13 amino acids. The V gene's germline CDR1 is MNHEY and CDR2 SVGAGI. The CDR3 DNA reads as TGTGCCAGCAGTTACGGTGCGGGCTCAAAAGCTTTCTTT. Protein sequence: CASSYGAGSKAFF.

The chain uses TRBV6-6 and TRBJ1-1; possibly TRBD1 for D (6 bases). Germline assignment: CDR1 MNHNY and CDR2 SVGAGI (reference sequence). The V gene lost 2 bases and the J gene lost 1 base, with 14 bases spanning the gap. The CDR3 has 16 amino acids. Here the CDR3 DNA reads TGTGCCAGCAGTTACCTTCCGGACAGCCAGAACACTGAAGCTTTCTTT. It codes for CASSYLPDSQNTEAFF.

V is TRBV2 and J is TRBJ1-5, with 7 bases lining up with TRBD1. The V segment lost 10 bases and the J segment 1 base; nucleotides outside the gene matches: 4. The CDR3 runs to 13 residues. Germline values: CDR1 SNHLY, CDR2 FYNNEI. CDR3 DNA sequence: TGTGCCACACAGGGGTACAGCAATCAGCCCCAGCATTTT. This codes for CATQGYSNQPQHF.

This clone is a singleton in its sample. The chain joins TRBV7-9 to TRBJ1-1; 7 nucleotides line up with TRBD1. CDR1 and CDR2 (germline): SEHNR, FQNEAQ (reference sequence). CDR3 length equals 14 residues. The ends lost 0 bases at V and 7 bases at J; junction bases unmatched: 5. The CDR3 DNA is TGTGCCAGCAGCTTAGCCTCGAACAGGGGTGAAGCTTTCTTT. This sequence encodes CASSLASNRGEAFF.

V gene TRBV5-4 combines with J gene TRBJ2-2; 7 nucleotides line up with TRBD2. The CDR3 consists of 17 residues. CDR1 and CDR2 (germline): SGHNT, YYREEE (reference sequence). V lost 3 bases to trimming and J lost 1 base; unmatched junction nucleotides: 9. Written as DNA, the CDR3 is TGTGCCAGCAGCTCTCCCACAGCGGGGCTGAACACCGGGGAGCTGTTTTTT. It codes for CASSSPTAGLNTGELFF.

The chain has TRBV7-3 and TRBJ1-6; TRBD1 matches 8 bases. CDR3 length: 15 amino acids. CDR1 is SGHTA and CDR2 is FQGTGA in the germline V gene. V was pared by 5 bases and J by 10 bases, with 10 bases of the junction left unmatched. The CDR3 region is CASSVSGGFRSPLHF. CDR3 DNA: TGTGCCAGCAGCGTCTCAGGGGGCTTTCGCTCACCCCTCCACTTT. The whole variable domain, remainder taken from reference TRBV7-3 and TRBJ1-6, is GAGVSQTPSNKVTEKGKYVELRCDPISGHTALYWYRQSLGQGPEFLIYFQGTGAADDSGLPNDRFFAVRPEGSVSTLKIQRTERGDSAVYLCASSVSGGFRSPLHFGNGTRLTVT.

This chain joins TRBV5-6 and TRBJ1-2; D is uncertain. Germline CDR1 and CDR2: SGHDT and YYEEEE. This CDR3 contains 12 residues. With 4 bases removed from V and 7 bases from J, the gap between germline ends came to 11 bases. In DNA form, the CDR3 reads TGTGCCAGCAGCCCTGGGCCCGTTGGCTACACCTTC. Residues: CASSPGPVGYTF.

CDR3 nucleotide sequence: TGTGCCAGCAGCCAAGTTCCTAACACTGAAGCTTTCTTT. This encodes CASSQVPNTEAFF. The chain employs TRBV14 and TRBJ1-1; D gene uncertain. Deletions cut 1 base from V and 2 bases from J, with 5 bases between. The CDR3 runs 13 residues. Germline V gene data show CDR1 as SGHDN and CDR2 as FVKESK.

The DNA for the CDR3 is TGTGCCAGCAGCTCGGGGGGAGTCCGGGTGAGGAACACTGAAGCTTTCTTT. It codes for CASSSGGVRVRNTEAFF. The chain uses TRBV5-4 and TRBJ1-1, with D perhaps TRBD1 (5 bases). This CDR3 has 17 residues. V lost 3 bases and J lost 1, with 19 bases in between. The germline V gene encodes CDR1 SGHNT and CDR2 YYREEE (reference sequence). Using reference TRBV5-4 and TRBJ1-1 for the parts outside the CDR3, the full variable domain is ETGVTQSPTHLIKTRGQQVTLRCSSQSGHNTVSWYQQALGQGPQFIFQYYREEENGRGNFPPRFSGLQFPNYSSELNVNALELDDSALYLCASSSGGVRVRNTEAFFGQGTRLTVV.

The genes are TRBV7-9 and TRBJ2-7; 7 bases align to TRBD1. Germline-derived CDR1 and CDR2 are SEHNR and FQNEAQ (reference sequence). The trim removed 1 base at V and 3 bases at J, leaving 12 bases unmatched. The CDR3 consists of 17 residues. CDR3 nucleotide sequence: TGTGCCAGCAGCTTAGGGGATCGACAGGGTGTATTCTACGAGCAGTACGTC. Translation gives CASSLGDRQGVFYEQYV.

Here the CDR3 DNA reads TGTGCCAGTAGTATGTGGCTAGGGGGTAATTCACCCCTCCACTTT. Protein product: CASSMWLGGNSPLHF. V usage is TRBV19 and J usage is TRBJ1-6; D is perhaps TRBD1 (6 bases). The CDR3 has 15 amino acids. V gave up 3 bases and J gave up 6 bases, with 12 bases separating them. The germline V gene has CDR1 LNHDA and CDR2 SQIVND (reference sequence).

Many counts were recorded for this clone. CDR3 DNA sequence: TGTGCCAGCAGTGGGAGCTCCTACAATGAGCAGTTCTTC. Translated: CASSGSSYNEQFF. The rearrangement joins TRBV2 to TRBJ2-1; no reliable D call. The CDR3 is 13 residues long. CDR1 is SNHLY, CDR2 FYNNEI, per germline. Deletions cut 4 bases from V and 0 bases from J, with 4 bases between.

This clone has just one count. The rearrangement uses TRBV7-2 and TRBJ2-1; TRBD2 matches at 7 bases. Germline CDR1 reads SGHTA; CDR2 reads FQGNSA. The CDR3 contains 16 residues. V shed 5 bases and J 2 bases; nucleotides not matched to a gene: 9. CDR3 protein: CASSAGRGTTYNEQFF. The CDR3 region has the DNA TGTGCCAGCAGCGCAGGGCGGGGGACCACCTACAATGAGCAGTTCTTC.

The V and J genes are TRBV7-9 and TRBJ2-7, with 7 nucleotides matching TRBD1. In germline, CDR1 is SEHNR, CDR2 FQNEAQ (reference sequence). The CDR3 sequence is 15 residues long. Germline trimming cut 8 bases from V and 2 bases from J; bases unmatched to any gene: 12. CDR3 sequence reads: CASGLNAGTAYEQYF. The CDR3 DNA reads TGTGCCAGCGGACTGAATGCCGGGACAGCCTACGAGCAGTACTTC.

V gene TRBV27 combines with J gene TRBJ1-6; TRBD1 matches at 8 bases. CDR3 length: 16 residues. The V and J ends lost 0 bases and 10 bases, in that order; junction bases with no gene match: 8. Germline-derived CDR1 and CDR2 are MNHEY and SMNVEV (reference sequence). CDR3 amino acids: CASSLSGTGGGSPLHF. The CDR3 DNA is TGTGCCAGCAGTTTATCCGGGACAGGTGGTGGATCACCCCTCCACTTT.

The rearrangement links TRBV4-2 to TRBJ1-4; 8 nucleotides agree with TRBD1. V lost 1 base to trimming and J lost 1 base; unmatched junction nucleotides: 5. The CDR3 runs to 17 residues. From germline, CDR1 is LGHNA and CDR2 YNFKEQ. For the CDR3, the DNA is TGTGCCAGCAGCCAAGGTAGACAGGGGAGAACTAATGAAAAACTGTTTTTT. Translating gives CASSQGRQGRTNEKLFF.

The chain couples TRBV5-6 to TRBJ2-1; D is uncertain. There are 17 residues in the CDR3. Looked up from germline, CDR1 is SGHDT and CDR2 is YYEEEE. V lost 0 bases and J lost 7, with 20 bases in between. The CDR3, as DNA: TGTGCCAGCAGCTTGGAGCGTGGCGTATCTTGGATAAATGAGCAGTTCTTC. Protein product: CASSLERGVSWINEQFF.

This clone was seen a handful of times. V and J are TRBV4-1 and TRBJ1-6, with D hard to call. The CDR3 consists of 15 residues. V was trimmed by 1 base and J by 1 base, leaving 5 bases between them. CDR1 MGHRA and CDR2 YSYEKL come from the germline V gene. CDR3 sequence (DNA): TGCGCCAGCAGCCAAGGGCAGTCCTATAATTCACCCCTCCACTTT. The encoded protein is CASSQGQSYNSPLHF.

The CDR3 DNA follows: TGTGCCAGCACAGAGACTAGCGGCATAAGTACGCAGTATTTT. Protein sequence: CASTETSGISTQYF. The chain couples TRBV28 to TRBJ2-3, with 9 bases fitting TRBD2. With 7 bases clipped from V and 8 bases from J, the junction kept 10 bases outside the gene matches. Germline lookup yields CDR1 MDHEN and CDR2 SYDVKM. This CDR3 spans 14 amino acids.

The chain uses TRBV12-3 or TRBV12-4 and TRBJ1-2; D is uncertain. This CDR3 comprises 13 residues. The V end lost 2 bases, the J end lost 6 bases, and 10 bases lay between the germline ends. The CDR3 is CASSLYSLDGYTF. The CDR3 DNA reads as TGTGCCAGCAGTTTATATAGTTTGGATGGCTACACCTTC.

This clone was observed a few times. The rearrangement links TRBV19 to TRBJ2-4; a possible D gene is TRBD1 (5 bases). In germline, CDR1 is LNHDA, CDR2 SQIVND (reference sequence). The CDR3 runs to 15 residues. Trimming took off 5 bases at V and 0 bases at J, with 11 bases between the two ends. The chain's CDR3 is CASSSGLGAKNIQYF. The CDR3 bases are TGTGCCAGTAGTTCAGGGTTGGGAGCCAAAAACATTCAGTACTTC.

The genes are TRBV12-5 and TRBJ1-1, with a weak D call TRBD1 (6 bases). CDR1 and CDR2 (germline): LGHNT, FRNRAP. V lost 1 base, J lost 8 bases, and 11 bases lay in between. CDR3 length: 13 amino acids. The chain's CDR3 is CASGLGGQLEAFF. Written as DNA, the CDR3 is TGTGCTAGTGGTTTGGGTGGACAGTTGGAAGCTTTCTTT.